This note documents a single T cell receptor beta chain sequence. This CDR3 region has 18 residues. Trimming took 0 bases from V and 4 from J, leaving 18 bases between them. Germline CDR1 LGHDT, CDR2 YNNKEL (reference sequence). The sample comes from a study of blood T cell repertoires in COVID-19. As for the study in general: The United States, Italy and Spain supplied acute and convalescent COVID-19 samples. T cells, B-cell-depleted T cells, or PBMCs provided the cDNA or gDNA that served as material.

One Seattle source followed patients from active infection through their disease course. Profiled with immunoSEQ multiplex PCR; TCRdb holds only in-frame clones, not every one. The sample lists 290,000 or so clones, approximately 93% seen once, with 2.2% in the top ten. The chain uses TRBV3-1 (or the pseudogene TRBV3-2) and TRBJ1-4; weak D call: TRBD1 (5 bases). This receptor was taken from a woman aged 25 to 39 with COVID-19, enrolled during active disease. The sequenced sample was peripheral blood. CDR3 in DNA: TGTGCCAGCAGCCAAGAAAGCTGGGGCGTAACCCTTAATGAAAAACTGTTTTTT. This sequence encodes CASSQESWGVTLNEKLFF.